This TCR beta chain was identified in a study of read filtering for tumor transcriptome and immune sequencing (dated by TCRdb to the early 2020s). Context from the whole study: The cohort was composed of 17 male and 14 female patients, with a mean age of 65.9 years and an age range of roughly 40 to 80. By revised international staging, fewer than ten patients were R-ISS I, fewer than 20 were R-ISS II and roughly 7 were R-ISS III. Whole-transcriptome libraries were prepared with the TruSeq RNA Access Library Prep Kit after DNase treatment. TCR-region mapped reads per sample ranged from about 4.05 to 10.27 million with IR-seq versus only about 85 to 1273 with RNA-seq. Using the same bone marrow samples, the study ran both targeted immune repertoire sequencing and bulk whole-transcriptome sequencing and then compared the TCR repertoires from each method. One of the main goals was to work out a read-filtering strategy for immune repertoire data, in particular whether clonotypes backed by only a single read should be removed. Findings and caveats that apply to the study as a whole: When single-read clonotypes were removed, the proportions of shared clonotypes in IR-seq and RNA-seq correlated more strongly. In IR-seq, single-read clonotypes were approximately 82% of clonotypes but 3% to 4% of total reads; in RNA-seq they were approximately 73% of clonotypes and about 40% of reads. The sorted CD138-negative fraction was composed of a mixed bone marrow immune population rather than of purified T cells. Clonotypes were captured by IR-seq at much higher depth and more reliably than by RNA-seq, and smaller IR-seq throughput was sufficient for identification of most shared clonotypes.

TCR libraries were constructed from 400 ng RNA using the Immunoverse kit, and molecular barcoded adaptors covering alpha/delta and beta/gamma chains were employed. TCR library preparation used the same RNA that was used for transcriptome sequencing. TCR libraries were sequenced on an Illumina HiSeq 4000 with 2 x 150 cycles. Turning to the authors' computational methods: Using MiXCR, which included quality filtering and error correction, TCR reads were aligned to human V, D, J and C references and then assembled into CDR3 clonotypes. The tcR package in R was used to analyze clonotype counts and gene usage diversity. Raw mapping reads were checked after the RNA-seq reads had been mapped by STAR aligner version 2.5.3a onto the human GRCh37 genome. To test how sequencing depth affects detected clonotypes, IR-seq fastq files were randomly downsampled with Seqtk 1.3. TCRdb trimmed public reads at Q25 via fastp, called clones via MiXCR and kept in-frame beta chains. Every CDR3 protein is listed once, alongside the most common genes and DNA of its rows. TCRdb's processing, not the study's, gives the V and J calls here. This sample lists 85,000 or so distinct CDR3 sequences; more than 9% were detected once. Clones ranked in the top ten supply about 15% of the sample.

CDR1 and CDR2 are read off the germline V gene (reference sequence) as SGHKS and YYEKEE. The junction carries 12 bases between V and J, which are trimmed by 3 bases and 2 bases respectively. The cysteine opens and the phenylalanine closes a CDR3 of 14 amino acids. This entry keeps only the CDR3 DNA: 42 bases, framed from base 1. Bone marrow was sampled from every patient at the time of active disease. Ficoll-Hypaque density gradient centrifugation was used to isolate the bone marrow mononuclear cells. To remove myeloma plasma cells, the cells were labeled with CD138 magnetic microbeads on a MACS separator, and CD138-negative cells were then collected by negative selection. Flow cytometry with CD138 antibodies on an Attune NxT was used to check how pure the isolated cells were. Total RNA was extracted with TRIzol reagent and quantified with a NanoDrop spectrophotometer. Paired RNA-seq and IR-seq were performed on each patient's CD138-negative bone marrow sample.

This clonotype was counted a single time. There is no known antigen for this receptor. No much larger clonotype is one base removed from it; base qualities were not supplied. Evidence from one read is weak. Input material: a population of CD138-negative cells sorted from bone marrow. The intended sense of this specimen's cell subset or site label: bone marrow mononuclear cells depleted of CD138+ plasma/myeloma cells by negative magnetic selection. This TCR was sampled from a donor at least 40 years old with multiple myeloma. In this chain, TRBV5-5 is recombined with TRBJ2-7, with the D gene possibly TRBD1 or TRBD2, each one fitting 5 bases. In nucleotide form, the sequence is TGTGCCAGCAGCTGGGGGACGGGGACCTACGAGCAGTACTTC. It translates as CASSWGTGTYEQYF.